The rows below give T cell receptor beta chains drawn from one sample of a study of blood T cell repertoires in COVID-19. Some clones are missing from TCRdb's copy, which holds only in-frame ones; the method was immunoSEQ multiplex PCR. The data show 210,000 or so clones, around nine tenths seen once. Sequencing was carried out using PBMCs or T cells enriched from blood (not recorded which). Source of these receptors: a woman in her 30s who had been exposed to COVID-19. The CDR3 runs from the conserved cysteine through the conserved F or W.

>TRBJ1-1|TRBV4-1
CASSQVGTKEAFF
>TRBJ2-1|TRBV13
CASSLFGGKFEQFF
>TRBJ1-4|TRBV19
CASSPRVTGRDEKLFF
>TRBJ1-5|TRBV6-5
CASSLNRDQPQHF
>TRBJ2-5|TRBV4-1
CASSQDSGRRETQYF
>TRBJ2-2|TRBV10-3
CAISVPSGRIAGELFF
>TRBJ2-3|TRBV28
CASRRWLAGVGDTQYF
>TRBJ2-7|TRBV6-2/TRBV6-3
CASSYDAGGPGEQYF
>TRBJ2-5|TRBV5-1
CASSLQGRVEETQYF
>TRBJ2-3|TRBV27
CASRTVLTSTDTQYF
>TRBJ2-7|TRBV3-1/TRBV3-2
CASSQVPRVEQYF
>TRBJ1-6|TRBV2
CASSDGGFSPLHF
>TRBJ2-7|TRBV27
CASSLPDRELREQYF
>TRBJ2-7|TRBV3-1/TRBV3-2
CASSQADRQGANSRSFYEQYF
>TRBJ1-5|TRBV20-1
CSASKQGARQPQHF
>TRBJ1-1|TRBV11-2
CASSPIRVVKVTEAFF
>TRBJ2-1|TRBV29-1
CSVDEGGGLYNEQFF
>TRBJ2-7|TRBV5-1
CASSAILAGVYEQYF
>TRBJ2-3|TRBV28
CASREGGLDTQYF
>TRBJ2-3|TRBV11-1
CASSSPTSRPSDTQYF
>TRBJ2-6|TRBV7-3
CASSLYGGGVEVLTF
>TRBJ2-5|TRBV11-2
CASRRQGLRETQYF
>TRBJ1-3|TRBV2
CASRRQGSSGNTIYF
>TRBJ2-5|TRBV11-2
CASSFPRTGFQETQYF
>TRBJ1-6|TRBV30
CAWSQTGQGISPLHF
>TRBJ1-1|TRBV19
CASSSGQGIRTEAFF
>TRBJ2-2|TRBV5-1
CASSVGASGGNTGELFF
>TRBJ1-5|TRBV20-1
CSASRGVHQPQHF
>TRBJ1-1|TRBV3-1/TRBV3-2
CASSLQTGARPMNTEAFF
>TRBJ2-1|TRBV11-3
CASSLEIPLLAGVFPNEQFF
>TRBJ2-1|TRBV14
CASSHPAGRYNEQFF
>TRBJ2-5|TRBV7-6
CASSLGGQGAGTQYF
>TRBJ1-1|TRBV10-1
CASSETDTEAFF
>TRBJ2-7|TRBV2
CASSPRTRSPYEQYF
>TRBJ2-5|TRBV11-3
CASSLGRREDIYRETQYF
>TRBJ1-2|TRBV6-5
CASSNRQGRSGYTF
>TRBJ2-3|TRBV5-6
CASSTRGPGTDTQYF
>TRBJ2-3|TRBV11-2
CASSHGTSGSFADTQYF
>TRBJ1-6|TRBV2
CASSPTGTAYSPLHF
>TRBJ2-7|TRBV11-2
CASSSTSGRPYEQYF
>TRBJ2-5|TRBV19
CASSIDSGDQETQYF
>TRBJ2-3|TRBV27
CASSPRDRTSTDTQYF
>TRBJ2-7|TRBV6-5
CASSYPDRGRAEQYF
>TRBJ2-3|TRBV19
CASSRAGADTQYF
>TRBJ2-7|TRBV10-2
CASRSSGGSGRYEQYF
>TRBJ1-5|TRBV6-5
CASSSGKVGNQPQHF
>TRBJ1-1|TRBV6-5
CASSRLDRVASEAFF
>TRBJ2-5|TRBV19
CASSKKTGGSRETQYF
>TRBJ1-1|TRBV19
CASRSIQGLRVKRTEAFF
>TRBJ2-1|TRBV20-1
CSAESYNEQFF
>TRBJ2-7|TRBV13
CASSLRTSGSYEQYF
>TRBJ1-1|TRBV18
CASSPPSNTEAFF
>TRBJ1-2|TRBV6-5
CASSYSRDQGYTF
>TRBJ2-3|TRBV27
CASSFKLAVSTDTQYF
>TRBJ2-1|TRBV15
CATSRDRGHNEQFF
>TRBJ1-1|TRBV12-2
CASRFQGFRHTEAFF
>TRBJ2-5|TRBV5-1
CASSLGLDRETQYF
>TRBJ2-5|TRBV7-2
CASSRGQRGETQYF